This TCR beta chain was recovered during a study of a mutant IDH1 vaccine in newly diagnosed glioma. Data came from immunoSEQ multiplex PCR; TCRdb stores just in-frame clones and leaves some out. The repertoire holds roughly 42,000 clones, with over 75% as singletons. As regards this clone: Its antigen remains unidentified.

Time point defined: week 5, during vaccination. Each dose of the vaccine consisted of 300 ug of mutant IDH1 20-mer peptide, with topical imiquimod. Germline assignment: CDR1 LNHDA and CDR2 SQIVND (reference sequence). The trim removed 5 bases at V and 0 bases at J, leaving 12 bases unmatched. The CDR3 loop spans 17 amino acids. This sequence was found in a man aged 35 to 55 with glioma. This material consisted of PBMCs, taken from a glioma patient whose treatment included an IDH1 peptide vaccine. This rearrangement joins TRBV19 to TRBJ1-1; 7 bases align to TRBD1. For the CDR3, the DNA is TGTGCCAGTAGTTTATCGAGGACAGGCCCGCTGAACACTGAAGCTTTCTTT. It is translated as CASSLSRTGPLNTEAFF.